This T cell receptor beta chain comes out of a study of T cells in Graves' hyperthyroidism and ophthalmopathy. Uncontrolled infections, other autoimmune diseases, pregnancy or lactation led to exclusion of patients. Clinical symptoms, serum thyroxine and TRAb, thyroid ultrasound and orbital computed tomography were used for the diagnoses. Template material for amplifying TCR beta CDR3 regions consisted of RNA transcripts. An initial round of RT-PCR targeting the TCR CDR3 relied on the HTBI primer set. TCRdb processed the multiplex PCR reads anew with MiXCR; each CDR3 protein has one entry. The data show about 590,000 distinct CDR3 sequences, more than 13% seen once. There are 12 residues in the CDR3. The V gene lost 2 bases and the J gene lost 10 bases, with 10 bases spanning the gap. Germline assignment: CDR1 SGHRS and CDR2 YFSETQ. This clonotype has at least ten counts. The antigen is not known. Study-wide findings and caveats: In the blood, most expanded thyroid clonotypes above 0.001 appeared as well. Before onset, ophthalmopathy was predicted by the model a median about six months earlier.

The sequencing input was blood. This receptor was identified in a woman aged 18-29 years with Graves' ophthalmopathy. The chain uses TRBV5-1 and TRBJ2-1; D is unclear. CDR3 nucleotide sequence: TGCGCCAGCAGCTTAGAACCTGTGGAGCAGTTCTTC. It codes for CASSLEPVEQFF.